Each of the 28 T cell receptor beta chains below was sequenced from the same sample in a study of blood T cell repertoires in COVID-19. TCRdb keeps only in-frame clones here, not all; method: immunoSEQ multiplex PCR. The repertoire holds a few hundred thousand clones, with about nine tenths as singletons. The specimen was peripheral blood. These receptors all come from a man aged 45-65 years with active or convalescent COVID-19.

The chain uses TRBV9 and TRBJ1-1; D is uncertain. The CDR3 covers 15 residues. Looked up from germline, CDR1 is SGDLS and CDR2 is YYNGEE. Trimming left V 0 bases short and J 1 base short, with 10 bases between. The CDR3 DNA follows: TGTGCCAGCAGCGTAGGGAGTATACAGAACACTGAAGCTTTCTTT. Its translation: CASSVGSIQNTEAFF. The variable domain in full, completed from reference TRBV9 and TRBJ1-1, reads DSGVTQTPKHLITATGQRVTLRCSPRSGDLSVYWYQQSLDQGLQFLIQYYNGEERAKGNILERFSAQQFPDLHSELNLSSLELGDSALYFCASSVGSIQNTEAFFGQGTRLTVV.

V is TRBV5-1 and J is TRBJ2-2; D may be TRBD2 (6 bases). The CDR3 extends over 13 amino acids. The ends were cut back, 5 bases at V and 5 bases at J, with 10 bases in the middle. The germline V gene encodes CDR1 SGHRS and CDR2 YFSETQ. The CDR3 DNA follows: TGCGCCAGCAGTGCGGGATTAACCGGGGAGCTGTTTTTT. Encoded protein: CASSAGLTGELFF.

CDR3 in DNA: TGTGCCAGCAGTTTATCCGGGACAGTGAACACTGAAGCTTTCTTT. Its protein is CASSLSGTVNTEAFF. This chain uses TRBV28 with TRBJ1-1, with 7 bases identical to TRBD1. Trimming took 1 base from V and 0 from J; bases not matched to a gene: 2. The CDR3 is made up of 15 amino acids. CDR1 MDHEN and CDR2 SYDVKM come from the germline V gene.

CDR3 loop: CSVAGSSNEKLFF. CDR3 nucleotides: TGCAGCGTTGCGGGGTCCTCTAATGAAAAACTGTTTTTT. V gene TRBV29-1 combines with J gene TRBJ1-4; no reliable D call. The CDR3 extends over 13 amino acids. The V gene's germline CDR1 is SQVTM and CDR2 ANQGSEA. Trimming pared 4 bases from V and 3 bases from J, leaving 9 bases between.

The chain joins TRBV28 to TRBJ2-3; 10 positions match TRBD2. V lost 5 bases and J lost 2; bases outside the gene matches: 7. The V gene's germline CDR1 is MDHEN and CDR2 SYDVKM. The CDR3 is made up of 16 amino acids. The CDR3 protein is CASSETGTSDTDTQYF. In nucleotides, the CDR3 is TGTGCCAGCAGTGAAACCGGGACTAGCGACACAGATACGCAGTATTTT.

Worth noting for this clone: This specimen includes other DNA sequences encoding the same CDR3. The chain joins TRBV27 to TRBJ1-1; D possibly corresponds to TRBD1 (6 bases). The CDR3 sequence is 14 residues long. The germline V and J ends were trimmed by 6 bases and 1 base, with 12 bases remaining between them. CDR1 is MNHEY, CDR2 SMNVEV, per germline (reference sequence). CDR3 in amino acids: CASRKGHTNTEAFF. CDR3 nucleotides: TGTGCCAGCAGGAAGGGACACACGAACACTGAAGCTTTCTTT.

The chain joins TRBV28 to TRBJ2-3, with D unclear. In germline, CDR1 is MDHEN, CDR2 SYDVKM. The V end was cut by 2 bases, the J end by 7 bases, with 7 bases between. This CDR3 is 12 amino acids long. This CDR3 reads CASSLMRNTQYF. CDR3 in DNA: TGTGCCAGCAGTTTAATGAGAAATACGCAGTATTTT.

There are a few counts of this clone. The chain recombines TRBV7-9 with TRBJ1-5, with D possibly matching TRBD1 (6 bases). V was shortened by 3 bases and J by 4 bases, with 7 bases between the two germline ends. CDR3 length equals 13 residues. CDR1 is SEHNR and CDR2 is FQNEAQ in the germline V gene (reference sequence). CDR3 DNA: TGTGCCAGCAGCTTTCAGGGGAATCAGCCCCAGCATTTT. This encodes CASSFQGNQPQHF.

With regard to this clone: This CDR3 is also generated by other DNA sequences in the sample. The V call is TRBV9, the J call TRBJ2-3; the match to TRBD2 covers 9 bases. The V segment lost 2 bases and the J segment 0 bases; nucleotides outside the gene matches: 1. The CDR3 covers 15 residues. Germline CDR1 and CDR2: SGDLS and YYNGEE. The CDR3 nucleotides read TGTGCCAGCAGCGTCGCGGGGGGGAGCACAGATACGCAGTATTTT. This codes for CASSVAGGSTDTQYF.

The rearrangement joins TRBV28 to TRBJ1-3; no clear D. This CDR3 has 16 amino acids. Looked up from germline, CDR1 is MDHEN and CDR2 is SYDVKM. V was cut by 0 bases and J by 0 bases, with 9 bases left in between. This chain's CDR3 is CASSLWGTASGNTIYF. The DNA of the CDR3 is TGTGCCAGCAGTTTATGGGGCACAGCCTCTGGAAACACCATATATTTT.

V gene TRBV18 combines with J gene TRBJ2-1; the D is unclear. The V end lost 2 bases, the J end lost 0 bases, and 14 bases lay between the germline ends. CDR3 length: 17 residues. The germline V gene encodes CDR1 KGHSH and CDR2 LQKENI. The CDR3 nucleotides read TGTGCCAGCTCACCATACAGCCCCAAAAACTCCTACAATGAGCAGTTCTTC. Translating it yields CASSPYSPKNSYNEQFF.

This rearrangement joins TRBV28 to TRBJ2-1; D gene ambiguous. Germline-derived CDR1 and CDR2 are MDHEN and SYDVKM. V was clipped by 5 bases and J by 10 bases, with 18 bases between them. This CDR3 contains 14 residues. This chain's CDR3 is CASSESNNQWEQFF. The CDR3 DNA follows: TGTGCCAGCAGTGAGAGTAATAATCAATGGGAGCAGTTCTTC.

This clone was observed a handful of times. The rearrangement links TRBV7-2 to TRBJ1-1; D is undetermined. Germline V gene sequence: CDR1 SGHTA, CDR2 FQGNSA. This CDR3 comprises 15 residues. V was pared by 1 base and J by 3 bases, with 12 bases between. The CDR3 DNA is TGTGCCAGCAGCTTAGGATTCCCCAGTTACACTGAAGCTTTCTTT. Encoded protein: CASSLGFPSYTEAFF.

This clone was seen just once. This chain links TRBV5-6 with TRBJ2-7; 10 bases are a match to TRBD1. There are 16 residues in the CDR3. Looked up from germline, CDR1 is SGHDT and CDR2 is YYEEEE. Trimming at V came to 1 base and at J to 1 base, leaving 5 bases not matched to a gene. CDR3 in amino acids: CASSLSGTGESYEQYF. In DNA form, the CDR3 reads TGTGCCAGCAGCTTGAGCGGGACAGGGGAATCCTACGAGCAGTACTTC.

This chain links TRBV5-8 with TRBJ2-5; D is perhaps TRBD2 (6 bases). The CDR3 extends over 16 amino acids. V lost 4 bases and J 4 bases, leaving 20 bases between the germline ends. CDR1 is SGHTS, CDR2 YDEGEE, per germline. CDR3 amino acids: CASSPSLRLARETQYF. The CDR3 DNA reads TGTGCCAGCAGCCCCAGTCTCCGGCTAGCGAGAGAGACCCAGTACTTC.

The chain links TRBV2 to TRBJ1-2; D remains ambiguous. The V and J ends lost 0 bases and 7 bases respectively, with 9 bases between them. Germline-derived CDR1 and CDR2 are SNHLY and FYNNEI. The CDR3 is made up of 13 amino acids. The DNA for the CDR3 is TGTGCCAGCAGTGAAGCGAGGAGGCCTGGCTACACCTTC. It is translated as CASSEARRPGYTF.

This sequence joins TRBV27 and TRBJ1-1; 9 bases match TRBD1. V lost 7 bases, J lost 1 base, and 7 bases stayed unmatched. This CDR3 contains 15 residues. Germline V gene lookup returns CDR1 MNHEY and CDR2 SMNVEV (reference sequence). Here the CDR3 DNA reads TGTGCCAGCATGGCTCCGGGACAGGGGAACACTGAAGCTTTCTTT. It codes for CASMAPGQGNTEAFF.

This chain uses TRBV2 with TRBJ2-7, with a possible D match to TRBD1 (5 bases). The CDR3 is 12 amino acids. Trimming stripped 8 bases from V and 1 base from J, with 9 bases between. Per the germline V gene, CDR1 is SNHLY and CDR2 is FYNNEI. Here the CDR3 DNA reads TGTGCCAGCGGGGCCCGGTCCTACGAGCAGTACTTC. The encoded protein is CASGARSYEQYF.

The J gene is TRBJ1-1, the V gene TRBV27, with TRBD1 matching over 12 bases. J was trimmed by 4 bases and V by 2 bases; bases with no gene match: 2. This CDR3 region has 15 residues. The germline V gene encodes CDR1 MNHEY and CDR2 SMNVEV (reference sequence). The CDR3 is CASSLGTGGFTEAFF. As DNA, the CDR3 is TGTGCCAGCAGTTTAGGGACAGGGGGCTTCACTGAAGCTTTCTTT.

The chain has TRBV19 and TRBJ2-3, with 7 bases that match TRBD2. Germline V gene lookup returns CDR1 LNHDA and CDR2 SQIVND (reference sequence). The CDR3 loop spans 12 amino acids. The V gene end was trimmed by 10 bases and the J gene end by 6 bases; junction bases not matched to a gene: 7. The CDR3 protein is CAIGLGGDTQYF. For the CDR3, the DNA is TGTGCCATCGGACTAGGTGGGGATACGCAGTATTTT. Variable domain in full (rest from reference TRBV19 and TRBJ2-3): DGGITQSPKYLFRKEGQNVTLSCEQNLNHDAMYWYRQDPGQGLRLIYYSQIVNDFQKGDIAEGYSVSREKKESFPLTVTSAQKNPTAFYLCAIGLGGDTQYFGPGTRLTVL.

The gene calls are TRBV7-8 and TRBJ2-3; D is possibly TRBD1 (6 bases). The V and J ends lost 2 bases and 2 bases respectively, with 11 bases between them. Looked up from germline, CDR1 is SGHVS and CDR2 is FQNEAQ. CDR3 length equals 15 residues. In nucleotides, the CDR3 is TGTGCCAGCAGCTTAAAGGGGACACACACAGATACGCAGTATTTT. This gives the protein CASSLKGTHTDTQYF. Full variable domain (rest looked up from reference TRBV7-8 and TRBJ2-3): GAGVSQSPRYKVAKRGQDVALRCDPISGHVSLFWYQQALGQGPEFLTYFQNEAQLDKSGLPSDRFFAERPEGSVSTLKIQRTQQEDSAVYLCASSLKGTHTDTQYFGPGTRLTVL.

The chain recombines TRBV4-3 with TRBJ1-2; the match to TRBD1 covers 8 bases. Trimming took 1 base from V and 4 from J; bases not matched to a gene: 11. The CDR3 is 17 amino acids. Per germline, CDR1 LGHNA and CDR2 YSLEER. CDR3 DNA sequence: TGCGCCAGCAGCCAAGGACTCGGATTACAGGGGGGCTATGGCTACACCTTC. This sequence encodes CASSQGLGLQGGYGYTF.

The CDR3 loop reads CASSLVWGTGLSYEQYF. The CDR3 DNA follows: TGTGCCAGCAGCTTAGTGTGGGGGACAGGGCTATCCTACGAGCAGTACTTC. V is TRBV7-8 and J is TRBJ2-7; 9 positions agree with TRBD1. This CDR3 contains 17 residues. V lost 1 base, J lost 1 base, and 8 bases stayed unmatched. Germline V CDR1 and CDR2: SGHVS, FQNEAQ.

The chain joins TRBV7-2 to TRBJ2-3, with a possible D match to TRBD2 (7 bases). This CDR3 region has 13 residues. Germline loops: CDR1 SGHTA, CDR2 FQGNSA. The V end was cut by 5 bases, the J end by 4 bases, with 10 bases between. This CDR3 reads CASSPRGPDTQYF. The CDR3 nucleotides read TGTGCCAGCAGCCCGCGGGGGCCAGATACGCAGTATTTT. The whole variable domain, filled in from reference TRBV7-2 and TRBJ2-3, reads GAGVSQSPSNKVTEKGKDVELRCDPISGHTALYWYRQSLGQGLEFLIYFQGNSAPDKSGLPSDRFSAERTGGSVSTLTIQRTQQEDSAVYLCASSPRGPDTQYFGPGTRLTVL.

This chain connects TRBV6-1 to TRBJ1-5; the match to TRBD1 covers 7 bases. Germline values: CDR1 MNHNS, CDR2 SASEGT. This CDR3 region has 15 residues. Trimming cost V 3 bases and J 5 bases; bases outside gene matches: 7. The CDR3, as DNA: TGTGCCAGCAGTGATAGCAGGGGGTGGGATCAGCCCCAGCATTTT. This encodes CASSDSRGWDQPQHF.

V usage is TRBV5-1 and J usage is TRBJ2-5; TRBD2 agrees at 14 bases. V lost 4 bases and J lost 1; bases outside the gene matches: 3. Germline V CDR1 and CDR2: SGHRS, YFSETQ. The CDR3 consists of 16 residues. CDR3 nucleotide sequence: TGCGCCAGCAGCCAAGGGACTAGCGGGGGCCAAGAGACCCAGTACTTC. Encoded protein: CASSQGTSGGQETQYF. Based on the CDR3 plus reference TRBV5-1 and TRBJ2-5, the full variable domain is KAGVTQTPRYLIKTRGQQVTLSCSPISGHRSVSWYQQTPGQGLQFLFEYFSETQRNKGNFPGRFSGRQFSNSRSEMNVSTLELGDSALYLCASSQGTSGGQETQYFGPGTRLLVL.

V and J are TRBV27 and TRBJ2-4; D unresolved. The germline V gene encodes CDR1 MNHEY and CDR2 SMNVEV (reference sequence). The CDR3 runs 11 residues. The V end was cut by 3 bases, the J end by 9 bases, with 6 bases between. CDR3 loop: CASSFPTIQYF. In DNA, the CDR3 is TGTGCCAGCAGTTTCCCTACCATTCAGTACTTC.

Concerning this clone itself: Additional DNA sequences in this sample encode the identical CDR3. The CDR3 is CASSVGQGAYEQYF. DNA of the CDR3: TGTGCCAGCAGCGTAGGCCAGGGGGCCTACGAGCAGTACTTC. The genes are TRBV9 and TRBJ2-7; 7 nucleotides line up with TRBD1. V shed 0 bases and J 2 bases; nucleotides not matched to a gene: 2. The CDR3 spans 14 residues. Germline CDR1 reads SGDLS; CDR2 reads YYNGEE.